Here is one TCR beta chain with its context. Its recognized antigen is unknown. No much larger clone is present one base from it, and per-base qualities are unavailable. TCRbeta CDR3 regions were amplified from genomic DNA using the immunoSEQ Assay, a bias-controlled multiplex PCR. In the paper's pipeline: Nucleated cell counts per sample were estimated from amplification of reference gene primers within the assay. To quantify the absolute abundance of each unique TCRbeta CDR3 rearrangement, sequence reads were collapsed and filtered. For each sample, productive Simpson clonality was calculated as the square root of Simpson's diversity index over productive rearrangements. TCRdb mirrors the immuneACCESS table, restricted to in-frame sequences. Some clones are absent from its copies; in checked studies, under half trace to an unresolved V gene, and the reason for the others is unknown. V and J calls plus clone size are reproduced from that table; the DNA served to infer D and trimming. Counted in this sample were approximately 64,000 clones; approximately 80% of them appeared once. The top ten clonotypes cover 0.83% of the sample.

The CDR3 goes from the cysteine to the phenylalanine over 13 residues. Only CDR3 DNA is held: 39 bases, read in frame from base 1. CDR1 SNHLY and CDR2 FYNNEI were looked up in the germline V gene. V loses 6 bases, J loses 6 bases, and the germline ends lie 13 bases apart. Whole blood was collected in K2EDTA tubes by collaborating institutions according to the institutions' own protocols. For TCRbeta analysis, collaborator samples were shipped as frozen whole blood, as isolated PBMCs, or as DNA extracted from either sample type. These data originate in a study of blood T cell repertoires in COVID-19 (dated by TCRdb to between 2020 and 2021). For the study in its entirety: Samples covering the acute and convalescent phases of COVID-19 were provided by collaborators in the United States, Italy and Spain. The prospective study material was composed of cDNA or gDNA derived from T cells, B-cell-depleted T cells, or PBMCs. Subjects who had been exposed to COVID-19, were actively infected with it, or had recovered from it provided the deeply sampled blood TCRbeta repertoires that made up the dataset. The repertoires were released in a freely available public database meant as a resource for research on the immune response to SARS-CoV-2. The samples were drawn from the first 160 participants of the ongoing ImmuneRACE study and from more than 1,000 subjects provided by 6 global collaborators. Sample metadata almost always included a de-identified subject ID, COVID-19 status, age in years and sex. HLA class I and class II types, where available, came from metadata supplied by the sample provider rather than from assay-based typing.

The paper as a whole reports these results and caveats: The quantity of clinical and demographic metadata differed by source and by participant and was supplied without curation.

The source material was peripheral blood. The chain uses TRBV2 and TRBJ2-3; a tentative D match to TRBD1 spans 6 bases. This clonotype was sampled from a woman in her 70s with acute or convalescent COVID-19. The CDR3 protein: CASSPGVHDTQYF. The DNA sequence reads TGTGCCAGCAGCCCAGGGGTCCACGATACGCAGTATTTT.